What follows describes a single T cell receptor beta chain. V dropped 7 bases and J dropped 9; count of bases not matched to a gene: 16. Germline CDR1 reads SGDLS; CDR2 reads YYNGEE. The CDR3 is 16 amino acids. In the original processing: Estimates of nucleated cell counts were drawn from the amplification of reference gene primers. TCRdb keeps only in-frame clones here, not all; method: immunoSEQ multiplex PCR. That table gives V, J and clone size, and the DNA gave D and trimming. The table lists some 40,000 clones, roughly 92% of them singletons. The data are from a study of blood T cell repertoires in COVID-19.

The sequenced material came from peripheral blood. The clonotype originates from a man aged 45 to 65 with COVID-19, enrolled during active disease. V usage is TRBV9 and J usage is TRBJ2-1, with 10 bases matching TRBD2. The CDR3: CASPQRGVAGGIEQFF. The CDR3 bases are TGTGCCAGCCCCCAACGTGGGGTAGCGGGGGGCATTGAGCAGTTCTTC.